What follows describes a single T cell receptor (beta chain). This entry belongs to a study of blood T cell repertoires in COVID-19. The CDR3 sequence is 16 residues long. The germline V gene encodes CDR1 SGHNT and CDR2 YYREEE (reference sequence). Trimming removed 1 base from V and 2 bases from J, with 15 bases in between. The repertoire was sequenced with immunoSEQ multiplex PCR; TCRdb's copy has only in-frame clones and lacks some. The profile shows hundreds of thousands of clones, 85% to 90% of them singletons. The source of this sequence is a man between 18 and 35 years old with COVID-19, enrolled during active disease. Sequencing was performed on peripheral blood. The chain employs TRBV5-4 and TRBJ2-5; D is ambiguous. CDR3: CASSLRLVVGQETQYF. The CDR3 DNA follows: TGTGCCAGCAGCTTGAGGCTAGTGGTGGGTCAAGAGACCCAGTACTTC.